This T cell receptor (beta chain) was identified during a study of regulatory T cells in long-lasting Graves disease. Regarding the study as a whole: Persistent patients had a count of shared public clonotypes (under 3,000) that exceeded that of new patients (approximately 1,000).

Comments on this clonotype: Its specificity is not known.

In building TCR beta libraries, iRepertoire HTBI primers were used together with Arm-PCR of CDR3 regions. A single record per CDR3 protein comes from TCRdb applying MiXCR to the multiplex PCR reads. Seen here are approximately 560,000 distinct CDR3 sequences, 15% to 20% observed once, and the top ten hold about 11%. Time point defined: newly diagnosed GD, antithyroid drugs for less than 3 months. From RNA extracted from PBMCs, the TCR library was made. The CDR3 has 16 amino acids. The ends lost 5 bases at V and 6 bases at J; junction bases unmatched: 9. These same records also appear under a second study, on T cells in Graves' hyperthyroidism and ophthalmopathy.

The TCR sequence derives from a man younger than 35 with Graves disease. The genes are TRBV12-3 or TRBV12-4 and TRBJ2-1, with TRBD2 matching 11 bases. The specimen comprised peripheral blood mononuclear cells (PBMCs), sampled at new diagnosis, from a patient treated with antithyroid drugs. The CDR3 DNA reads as TGTGCCAGCAGTAAGATAGCGGGAGGGCCCAGCAATGAGCAGTTCTTC. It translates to CASSKIAGGPSNEQFF.